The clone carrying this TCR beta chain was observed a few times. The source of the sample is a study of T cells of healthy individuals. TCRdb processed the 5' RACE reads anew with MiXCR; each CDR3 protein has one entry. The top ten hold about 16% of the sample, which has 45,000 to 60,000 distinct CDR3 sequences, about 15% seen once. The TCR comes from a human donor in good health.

The CDR3 here is CSARSGARNTEAFF. The CDR3 coding sequence is TGCAGTGCTAGATCAGGGGCTAGGAACACTGAAGCTTTCTTT. The chain employs TRBV20-1 and TRBJ1-1, with D maybe TRBD1 (6 bases). V shed 2 bases and J shed 1 base, with 11 bases lying between them. This CDR3 is 14 amino acids long. Germline lookup yields CDR1 DFQATT and CDR2 SNEGSKA (reference sequence).